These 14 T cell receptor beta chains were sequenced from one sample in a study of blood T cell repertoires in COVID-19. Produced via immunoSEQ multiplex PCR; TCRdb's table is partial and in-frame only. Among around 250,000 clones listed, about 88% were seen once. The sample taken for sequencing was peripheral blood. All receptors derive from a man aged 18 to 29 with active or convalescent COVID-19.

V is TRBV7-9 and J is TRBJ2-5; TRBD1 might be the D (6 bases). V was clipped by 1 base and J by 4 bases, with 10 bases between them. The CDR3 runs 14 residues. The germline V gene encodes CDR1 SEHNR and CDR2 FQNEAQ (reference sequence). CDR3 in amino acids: CASSLGGRGETQYF. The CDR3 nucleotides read TGTGCCAGCAGCTTAGGGGGCAGGGGAGAGACCCAGTACTTC.

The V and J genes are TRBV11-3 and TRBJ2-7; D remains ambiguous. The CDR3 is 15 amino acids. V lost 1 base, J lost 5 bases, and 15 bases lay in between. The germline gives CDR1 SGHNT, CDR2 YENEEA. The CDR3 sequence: CASSLGSLEVDEQYF. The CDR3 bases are TGTGCCAGCAGCTTAGGAAGCCTAGAAGTCGACGAGCAGTACTTC. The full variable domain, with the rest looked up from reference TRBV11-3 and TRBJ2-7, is EAGVVQSPRYKIIEKKQPVAFWCNPISGHNTLYWYLQNLGQGPELLIRYENEEAVDDSQLPKDRFSAERLKGVDSTLKIQPAELGDSAVYLCASSLGSLEVDEQYFGPGTRLTVT.

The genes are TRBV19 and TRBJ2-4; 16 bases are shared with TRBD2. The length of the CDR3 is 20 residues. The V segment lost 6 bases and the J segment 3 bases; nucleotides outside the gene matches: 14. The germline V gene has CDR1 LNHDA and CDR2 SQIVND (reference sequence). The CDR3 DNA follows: TGTGCCAGTAGGCCAGATCCGGGACTAGCGGGAGGGCGTGACAAAAACATTCAGTACTTC. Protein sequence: CASRPDPGLAGGRDKNIQYF.

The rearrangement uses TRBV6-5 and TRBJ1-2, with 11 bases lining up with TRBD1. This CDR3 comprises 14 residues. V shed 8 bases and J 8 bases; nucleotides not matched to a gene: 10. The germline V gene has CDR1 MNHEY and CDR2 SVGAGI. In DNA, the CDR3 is TGTGCCAGCGGGTTCCGGGACAGGGGGGAGGGCTACACCTTC. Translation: CASGFRDRGEGYTF.

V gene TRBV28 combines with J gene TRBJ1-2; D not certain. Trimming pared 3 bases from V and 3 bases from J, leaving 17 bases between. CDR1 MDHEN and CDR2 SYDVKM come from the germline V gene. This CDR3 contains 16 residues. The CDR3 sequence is CASSLGGGNVDYGYTF. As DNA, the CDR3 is TGTGCCAGCAGTTTGGGCGGAGGGAACGTGGACTATGGCTACACCTTC.

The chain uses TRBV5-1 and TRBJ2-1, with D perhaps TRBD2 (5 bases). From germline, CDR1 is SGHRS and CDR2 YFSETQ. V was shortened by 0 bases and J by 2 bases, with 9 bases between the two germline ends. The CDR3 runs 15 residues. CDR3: CASSLVSGTYNEQFF. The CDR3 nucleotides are TGCGCCAGCAGCTTGGTATCGGGGACCTACAATGAGCAGTTCTTC.

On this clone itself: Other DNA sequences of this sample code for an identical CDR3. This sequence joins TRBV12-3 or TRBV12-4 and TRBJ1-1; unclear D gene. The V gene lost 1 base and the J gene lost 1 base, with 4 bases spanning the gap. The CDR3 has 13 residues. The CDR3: CASSLGANTEAFF. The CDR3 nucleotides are TGTGCCAGCAGTTTAGGCGCGAACACTGAAGCTTTCTTT.

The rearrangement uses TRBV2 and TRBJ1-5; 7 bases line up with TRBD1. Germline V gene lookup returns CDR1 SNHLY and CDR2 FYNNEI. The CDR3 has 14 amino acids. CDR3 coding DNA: TGTGCATTCCACAGGGGCACCCTCGCCCACTACCAGCATTTT. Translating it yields CAFHRGTLAHYQHF. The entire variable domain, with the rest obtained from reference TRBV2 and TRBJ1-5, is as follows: EPEVTQTPSHQVTQMGQEVILRCVPISNHLYFYWYRQILGQKVEFLVSFYNNEISEKSEIFDDQFSVERPDGSNFTLKIRSTKLEDSAMYFCAFHRGTLAHYQHFGDGTRLSIL.

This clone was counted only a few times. The DNA for the CDR3 is TGTGCCAGCAGTACGGATGAGGGAGCCTACGAGCAGTACTTC. Its translation is CASSTDEGAYEQYF. The J gene is TRBJ2-7, the V gene TRBV6-5; D is perhaps TRBD2 (5 bases). The CDR3 consists of 14 residues. The V end lost 5 bases, the J end lost 2 bases, and 13 bases lay between the germline ends. Germline V CDR1 and CDR2: MNHEY, SVGAGI.

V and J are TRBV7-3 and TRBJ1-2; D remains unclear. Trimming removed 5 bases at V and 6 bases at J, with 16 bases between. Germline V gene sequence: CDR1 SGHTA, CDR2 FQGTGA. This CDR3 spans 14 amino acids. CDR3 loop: CASSPRREPDGYTF. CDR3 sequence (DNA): TGTGCCAGCAGCCCCCGCCGGGAGCCCGATGGCTACACCTTC.

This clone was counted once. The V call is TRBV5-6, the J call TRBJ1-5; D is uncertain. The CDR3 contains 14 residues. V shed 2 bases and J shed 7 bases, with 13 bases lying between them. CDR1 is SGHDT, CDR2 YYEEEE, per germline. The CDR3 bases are TGTGCCAGCAGCTTCCGGTCCGGGGTACAGCCCCAGCATTTT. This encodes CASSFRSGVQPQHF.

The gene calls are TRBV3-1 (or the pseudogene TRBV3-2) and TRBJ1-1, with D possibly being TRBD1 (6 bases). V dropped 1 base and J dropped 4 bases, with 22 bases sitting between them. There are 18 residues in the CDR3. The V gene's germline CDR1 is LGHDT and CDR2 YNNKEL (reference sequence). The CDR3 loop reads CASSQVAGVNERSTEAFF. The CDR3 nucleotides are TGTGCCAGCAGCCAAGTAGCAGGGGTAAATGAGAGAAGCACTGAAGCTTTCTTT.

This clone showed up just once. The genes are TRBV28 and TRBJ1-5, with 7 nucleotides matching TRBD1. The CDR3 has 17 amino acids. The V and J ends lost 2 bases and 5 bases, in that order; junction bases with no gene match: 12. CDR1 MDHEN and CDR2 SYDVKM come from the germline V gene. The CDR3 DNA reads TGTGCCAGCAGTTTAAGGGGGCAGGGGCGGGTAGATCAGCCCCAGCATTTT. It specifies CASSLRGQGRVDQPQHF.

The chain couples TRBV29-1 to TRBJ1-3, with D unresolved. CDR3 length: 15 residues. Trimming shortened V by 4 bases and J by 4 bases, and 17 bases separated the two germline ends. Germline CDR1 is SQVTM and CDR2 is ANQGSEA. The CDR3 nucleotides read TGCAGCGTTGGCCCGTGGGAGGGCTCCGGAAACACCATATATTTT. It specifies CSVGPWEGSGNTIYF. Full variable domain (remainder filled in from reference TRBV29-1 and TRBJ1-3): SAVISQKPSRDICQRGTSLTIQCQVDSQVTMMFWYRQQPGQSLTLIATANQGSEATYESGFVIDKFPISRPNLTFSTLTVSNMSPEDSSIYLCSVGPWEGSGNTIYFGEGSWLTVV.